In its sample, the clone carrying this T cell receptor (beta chain) was seen many times. Its antigen is currently unknown. The sample comes from a study of human T cells and chemical hapten exposure. Study-wide context: Variability of per-sample TCR yields stemmed mainly from small differences in pooled library volume.

The time point: healthy volunteer bleed at 6 weeks. Researchers extracted total RNA from unfractionated whole blood. As processed by the authors: Sampled TCR counts reached a median of roughly 98,000 per sample, with values ranging from roughly 23,224 to 690,600. TCRdb passed the RACE reads through MiXCR, listing each CDR3 protein once. TCRdb's processing, not the authors', yielded these V and J calls. The sample shows around 45,000 distinct CDR3 sequences, 3.5% to 4% of them seen only once. Regarding the study as a whole: Those TCRs sitting above 1 in 1000 frequency stayed the same with DPC sensitization.

CDR3 length: 14 residues. The ends were cut back, 4 bases at V and 3 bases at J, with 12 bases in the middle. Germline V gene lookup returns CDR1 SGDLS and CDR2 YYNGEE. This TCR derives from a human donor in good health. Some clones in this sample may be carry-over from other donors' samples. The chain has TRBV9 and TRBJ2-3, with D possibly TRBD1 on 5 matching bases. Sample: whole blood. The CDR3 sequence: CASSPRTTTDTQYF. DNA for the CDR3: TGTGCCAGCAGCCCGCGGACAACTACAGATACGCAGTATTTT.